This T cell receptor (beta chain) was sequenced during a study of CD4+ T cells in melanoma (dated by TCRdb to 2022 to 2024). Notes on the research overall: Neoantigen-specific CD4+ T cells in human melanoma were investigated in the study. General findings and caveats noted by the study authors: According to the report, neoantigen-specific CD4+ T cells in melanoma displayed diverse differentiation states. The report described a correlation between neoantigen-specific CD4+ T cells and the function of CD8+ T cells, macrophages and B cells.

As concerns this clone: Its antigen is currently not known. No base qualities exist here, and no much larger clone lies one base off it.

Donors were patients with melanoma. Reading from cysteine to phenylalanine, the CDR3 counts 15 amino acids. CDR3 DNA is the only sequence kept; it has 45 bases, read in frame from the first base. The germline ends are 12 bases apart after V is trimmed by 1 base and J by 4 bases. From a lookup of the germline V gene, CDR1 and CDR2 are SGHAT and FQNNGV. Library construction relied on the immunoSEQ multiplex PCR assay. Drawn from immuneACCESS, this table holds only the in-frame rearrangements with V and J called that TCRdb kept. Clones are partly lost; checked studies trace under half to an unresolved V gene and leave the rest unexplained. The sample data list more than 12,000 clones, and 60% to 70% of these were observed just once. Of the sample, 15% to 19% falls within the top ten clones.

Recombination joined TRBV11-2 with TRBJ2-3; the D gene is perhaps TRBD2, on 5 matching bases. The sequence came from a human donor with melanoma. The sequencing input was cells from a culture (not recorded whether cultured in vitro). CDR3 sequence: CASSLGQARADTQYF. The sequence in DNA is TGTGCCAGCAGCTTAGGCCAGGCGCGGGCAGATACGCAGTATTTT.